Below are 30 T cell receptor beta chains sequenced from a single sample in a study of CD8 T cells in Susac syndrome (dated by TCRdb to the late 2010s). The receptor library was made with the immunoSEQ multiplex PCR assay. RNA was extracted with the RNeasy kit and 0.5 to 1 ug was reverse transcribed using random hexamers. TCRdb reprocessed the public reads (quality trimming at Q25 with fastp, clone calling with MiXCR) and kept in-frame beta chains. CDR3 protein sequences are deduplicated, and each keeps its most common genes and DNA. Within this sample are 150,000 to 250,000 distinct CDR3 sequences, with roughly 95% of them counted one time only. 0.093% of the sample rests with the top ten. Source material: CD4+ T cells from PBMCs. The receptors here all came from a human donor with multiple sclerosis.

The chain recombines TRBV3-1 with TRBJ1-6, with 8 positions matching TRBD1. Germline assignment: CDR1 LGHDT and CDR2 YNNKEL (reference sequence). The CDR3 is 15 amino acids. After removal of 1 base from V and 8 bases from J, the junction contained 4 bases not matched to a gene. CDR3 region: CASSQAGGSHSPLHF. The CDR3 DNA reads TGTGCCAGCAGCCAAGCAGGGGGCTCGCATTCACCCCTCCACTTT. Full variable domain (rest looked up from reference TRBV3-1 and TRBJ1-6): DTAVSQTPKYLVTQMGNDKSIKCEQNLGHDTMYWYKQDSKKFLKIMFSYNNKELIINETVPNRFSPKSPDKAHLNLHINSLELGDSAVYFCASSQAGGSHSPLHFGNGTRLTVT.

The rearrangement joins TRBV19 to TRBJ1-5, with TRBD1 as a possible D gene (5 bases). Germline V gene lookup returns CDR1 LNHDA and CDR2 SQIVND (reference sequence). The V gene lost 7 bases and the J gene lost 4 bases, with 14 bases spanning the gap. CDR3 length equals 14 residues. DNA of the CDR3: TGTGCCAGTACCCAGGGAAAGTCGAATCAGCCCCAGCATTTT. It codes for CASTQGKSNQPQHF.

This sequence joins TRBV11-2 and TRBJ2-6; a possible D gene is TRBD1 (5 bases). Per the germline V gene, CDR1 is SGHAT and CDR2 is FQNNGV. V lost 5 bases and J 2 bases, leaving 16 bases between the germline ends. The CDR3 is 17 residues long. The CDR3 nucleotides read TGTGCCAGCAGCCCCCGACAGTTACGCACTGGGGCCAACGTCCTGACTTTC. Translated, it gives CASSPRQLRTGANVLTF.

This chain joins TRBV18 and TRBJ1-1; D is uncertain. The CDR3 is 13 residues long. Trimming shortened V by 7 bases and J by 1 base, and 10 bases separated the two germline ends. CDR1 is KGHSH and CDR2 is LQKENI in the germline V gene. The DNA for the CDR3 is TGTGCCAGCTACTCTTGGAGGAACACTGAAGCTTTCTTT. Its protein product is CASYSWRNTEAFF.

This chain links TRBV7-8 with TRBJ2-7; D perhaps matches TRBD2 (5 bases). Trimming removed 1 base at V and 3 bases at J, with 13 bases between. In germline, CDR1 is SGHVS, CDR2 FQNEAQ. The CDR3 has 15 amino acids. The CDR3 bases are TGTGCCAGCAGCTTAGTCAGGACTCGCAACTACGAGCAGTACTTC. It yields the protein CASSLVRTRNYEQYF.

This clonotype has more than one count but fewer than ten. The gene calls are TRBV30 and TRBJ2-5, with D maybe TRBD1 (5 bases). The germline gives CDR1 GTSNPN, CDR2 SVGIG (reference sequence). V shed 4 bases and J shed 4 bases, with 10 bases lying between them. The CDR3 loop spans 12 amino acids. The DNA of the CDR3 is TGTGCCTGGACCCAGGGCGTAGAGACCCAGTACTTC. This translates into CAWTQGVETQYF.

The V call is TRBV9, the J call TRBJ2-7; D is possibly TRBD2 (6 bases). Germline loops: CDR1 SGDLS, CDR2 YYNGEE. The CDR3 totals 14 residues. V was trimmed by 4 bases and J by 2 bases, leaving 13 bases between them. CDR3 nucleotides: TGTGCCAGCAGCTCCCGGGACTGGCCCTACGAGCAGTACTTC. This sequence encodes CASSSRDWPYEQYF.

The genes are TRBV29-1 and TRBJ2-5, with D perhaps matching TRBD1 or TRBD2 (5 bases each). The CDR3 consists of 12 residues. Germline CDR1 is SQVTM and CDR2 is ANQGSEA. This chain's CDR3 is CGYEGLPETQYF. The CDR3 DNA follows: TGCGGGTATGAGGGGTTGCCAGAGACCCAGTACTTC.

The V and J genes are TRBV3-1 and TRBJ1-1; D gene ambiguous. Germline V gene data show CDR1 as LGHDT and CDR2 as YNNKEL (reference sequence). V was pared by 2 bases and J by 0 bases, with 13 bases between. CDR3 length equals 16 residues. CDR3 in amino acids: CASSQIYPGVNTEAFF. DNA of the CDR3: TGTGCCAGCAGCCAAATTTACCCCGGCGTGAACACTGAAGCTTTCTTT.

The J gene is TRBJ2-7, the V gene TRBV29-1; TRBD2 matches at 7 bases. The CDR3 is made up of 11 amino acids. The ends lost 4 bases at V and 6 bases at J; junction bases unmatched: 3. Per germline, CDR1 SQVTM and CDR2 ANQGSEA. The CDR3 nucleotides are TGCAGCGTTGGAAGGGAGGGCGAGCAGTACTTC. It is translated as CSVGREGEQYF.

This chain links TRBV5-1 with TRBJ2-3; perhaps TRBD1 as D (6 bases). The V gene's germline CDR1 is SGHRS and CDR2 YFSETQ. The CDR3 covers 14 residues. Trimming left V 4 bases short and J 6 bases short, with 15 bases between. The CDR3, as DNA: TGCGCCAGCAGCGCAGGGGTTACCGTGGATACGCAGTATTTT. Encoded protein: CASSAGVTVDTQYF.

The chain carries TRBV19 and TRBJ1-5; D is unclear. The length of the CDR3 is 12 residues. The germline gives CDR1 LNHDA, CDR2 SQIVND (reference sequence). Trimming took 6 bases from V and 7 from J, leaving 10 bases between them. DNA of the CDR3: TGTGCCAGTAGCGAGCCCATGCAGCCCCAGCATTTT. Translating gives CASSEPMQPQHF.

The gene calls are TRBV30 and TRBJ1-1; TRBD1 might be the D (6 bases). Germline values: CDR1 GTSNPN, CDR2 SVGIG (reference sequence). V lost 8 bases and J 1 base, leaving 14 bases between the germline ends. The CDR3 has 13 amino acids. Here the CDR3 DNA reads TGTGCCCGAAGCAGGGGCTGGAACACTGAAGCTTTCTTT. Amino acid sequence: CARSRGWNTEAFF.

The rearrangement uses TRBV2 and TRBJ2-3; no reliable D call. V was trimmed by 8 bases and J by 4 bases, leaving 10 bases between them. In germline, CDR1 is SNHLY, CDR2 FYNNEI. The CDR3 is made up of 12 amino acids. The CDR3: CASLTDADTQYF. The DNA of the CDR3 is TGTGCCAGCTTAACGGATGCAGATACGCAGTATTTT.

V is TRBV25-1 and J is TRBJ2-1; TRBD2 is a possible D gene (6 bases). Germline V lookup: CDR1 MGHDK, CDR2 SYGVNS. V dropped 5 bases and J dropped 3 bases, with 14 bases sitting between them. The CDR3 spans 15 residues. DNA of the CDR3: TGTGCCAGCAGTACGACCCGGCGGGGCTACAATGAGCAGTTCTTC. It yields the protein CASSTTRRGYNEQFF.

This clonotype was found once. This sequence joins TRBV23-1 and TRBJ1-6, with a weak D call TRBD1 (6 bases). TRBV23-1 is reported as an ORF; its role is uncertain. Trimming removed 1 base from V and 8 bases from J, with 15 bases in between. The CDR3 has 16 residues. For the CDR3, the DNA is TGCGCCAGCAGTCAATGGGACACAGGGATAGATTCACCCCTCCACTTT. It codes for CASSQWDTGIDSPLHF.

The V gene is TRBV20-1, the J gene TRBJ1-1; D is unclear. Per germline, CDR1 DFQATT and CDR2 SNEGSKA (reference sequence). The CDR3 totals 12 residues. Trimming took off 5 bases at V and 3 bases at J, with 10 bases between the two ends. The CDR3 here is CSAVPRDTEAFF. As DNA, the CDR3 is TGCAGTGCTGTACCGAGGGACACTGAAGCTTTCTTT.

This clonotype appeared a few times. DNA of the CDR3: TGTGCCAGCAGCGTAGGCATCCGTATGGAAGAAAAACTGTTTTTT. It codes for CASSVGIRMEEKLFF. The chain combines TRBV9 with TRBJ1-4; D remains ambiguous. CDR3 length: 15 amino acids. V was clipped by 0 bases and J by 8 bases, with 14 bases between them. Per germline, CDR1 SGDLS and CDR2 YYNGEE.

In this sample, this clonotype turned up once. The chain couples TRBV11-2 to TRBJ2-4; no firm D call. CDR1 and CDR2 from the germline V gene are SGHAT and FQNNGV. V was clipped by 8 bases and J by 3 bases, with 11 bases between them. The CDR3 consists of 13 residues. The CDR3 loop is CASRRNVKNIQYF. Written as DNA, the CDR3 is TGTGCCAGCCGTCGTAACGTCAAAAACATTCAGTACTTC.

The CDR3 here is CSVEGRLNTEAFF. The CDR3 bases are TGCAGCGTTGAAGGAAGGCTGAACACTGAAGCTTTCTTT. The gene calls are TRBV29-1 and TRBJ1-1; D is uncertain. Germline CDR1 reads SQVTM; CDR2 reads ANQGSEA. The CDR3 is 13 amino acids. Trimming took 1 base from V and 0 from J, leaving 6 bases between them.

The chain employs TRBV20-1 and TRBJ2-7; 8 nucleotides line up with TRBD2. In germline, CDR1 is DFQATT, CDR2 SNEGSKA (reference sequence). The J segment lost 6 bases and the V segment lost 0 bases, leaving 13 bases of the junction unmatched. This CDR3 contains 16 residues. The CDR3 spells CSARDEGGRKSFEQYF. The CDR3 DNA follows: TGCAGTGCTAGAGATGAGGGCGGGAGGAAGTCGTTCGAGCAGTACTTC.

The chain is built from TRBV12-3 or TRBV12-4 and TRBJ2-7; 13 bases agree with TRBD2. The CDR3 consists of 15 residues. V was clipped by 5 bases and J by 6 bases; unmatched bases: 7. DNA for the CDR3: TGTGCCAGCAGTCCCCGGACTAGCGGGAGCCCCGAGCAGTACTTC. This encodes CASSPRTSGSPEQYF.

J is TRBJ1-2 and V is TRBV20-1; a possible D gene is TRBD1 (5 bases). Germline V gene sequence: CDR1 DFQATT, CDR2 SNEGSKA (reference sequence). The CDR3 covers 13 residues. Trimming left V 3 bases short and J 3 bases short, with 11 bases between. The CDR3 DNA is TGCAGTGCTAGGTTCCAGGGCGACTATGGCTACACCTTC. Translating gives CSARFQGDYGYTF.

The CDR3: CASSFRGRPGEKLFF. The CDR3 DNA reads TGTGCCAGCAGTTTCCGGGGGAGGCCTGGCGAAAAACTGTTTTTT. V gene TRBV12-3 or TRBV12-4 combines with J gene TRBJ1-4; maybe TRBD1 (5 bases). The V gene lost 3 bases and the J gene lost 8 bases, with 16 bases spanning the gap. The CDR3 has 15 residues.

CDR3 sequence: CASSQSQDYEQYF. CDR3 bases: TGTGCCAGCAGCCAAAGCCAGGACTACGAGCAGTACTTC. The chain joins TRBV3-1 to TRBJ2-7, with D hard to call. The germline gives CDR1 LGHDT, CDR2 YNNKEL (reference sequence). This CDR3 comprises 13 residues. The V gene lost 2 bases and the J gene lost 3 bases, with 8 bases spanning the gap.

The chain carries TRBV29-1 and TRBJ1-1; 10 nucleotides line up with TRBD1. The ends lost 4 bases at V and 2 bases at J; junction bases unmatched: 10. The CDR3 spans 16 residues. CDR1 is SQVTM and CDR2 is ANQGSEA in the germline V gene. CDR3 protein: CSVGRGQGYSNTEAFF. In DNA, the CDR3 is TGCAGCGTTGGTCGGGGACAGGGGTACTCAAACACTGAAGCTTTCTTT.

CDR3 nucleotide sequence: TGTGCCTGGAGCCGGGGCTCTGGGGCCAACGTCCTGACTTTC. As protein: CAWSRGSGANVLTF. The V and J genes are TRBV30 and TRBJ2-6, with D perhaps matching TRBD2 (5 bases). Germline V gene sequence: CDR1 GTSNPN, CDR2 SVGIG (reference sequence). V was shortened by 3 bases and J by 0 bases, with 6 bases between the two germline ends. The CDR3 has 14 amino acids.

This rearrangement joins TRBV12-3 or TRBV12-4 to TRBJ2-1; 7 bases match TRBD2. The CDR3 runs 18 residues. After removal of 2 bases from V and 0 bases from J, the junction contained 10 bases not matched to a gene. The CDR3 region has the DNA TGTGCCAGCAGTTTAATCTTAAGCGGGACGATCTCCTACAATGAGCAGTTCTTC. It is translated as CASSLILSGTISYNEQFF.

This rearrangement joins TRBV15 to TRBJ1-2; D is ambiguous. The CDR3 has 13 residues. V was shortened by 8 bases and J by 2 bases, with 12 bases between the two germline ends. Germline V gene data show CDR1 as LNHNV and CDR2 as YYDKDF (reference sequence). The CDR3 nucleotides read TGTGCCACCTCTTCCCGGTGGAACTATGGCTACACCTTC. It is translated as CATSSRWNYGYTF.

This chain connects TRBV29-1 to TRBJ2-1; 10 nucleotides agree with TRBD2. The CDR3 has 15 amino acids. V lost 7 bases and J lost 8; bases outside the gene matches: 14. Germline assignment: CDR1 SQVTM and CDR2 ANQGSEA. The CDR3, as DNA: TGCAGCGCTGGGGGTGAGCGGGAGGGGAGCGATGAGCAGTTCTTC. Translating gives CSAGGEREGSDEQFF.